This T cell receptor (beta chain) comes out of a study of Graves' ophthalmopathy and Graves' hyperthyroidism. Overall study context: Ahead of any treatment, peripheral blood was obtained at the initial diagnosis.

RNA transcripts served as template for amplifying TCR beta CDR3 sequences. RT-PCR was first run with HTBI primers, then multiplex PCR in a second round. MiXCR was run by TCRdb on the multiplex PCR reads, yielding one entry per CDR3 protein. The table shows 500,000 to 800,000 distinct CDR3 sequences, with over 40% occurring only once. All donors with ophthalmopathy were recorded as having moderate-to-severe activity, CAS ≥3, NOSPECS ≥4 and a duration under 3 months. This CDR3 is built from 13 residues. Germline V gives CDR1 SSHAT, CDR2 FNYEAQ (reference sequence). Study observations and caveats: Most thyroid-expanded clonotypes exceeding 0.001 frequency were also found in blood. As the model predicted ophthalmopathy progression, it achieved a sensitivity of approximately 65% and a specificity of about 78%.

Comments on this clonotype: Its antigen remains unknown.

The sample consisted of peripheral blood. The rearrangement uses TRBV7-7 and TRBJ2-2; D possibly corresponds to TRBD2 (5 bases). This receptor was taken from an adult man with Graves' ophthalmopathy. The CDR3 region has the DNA TGTGCTAAGCACGGGGCGAACACCGGGGAGCTGTTTTTT. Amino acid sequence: CAKHGANTGELFF.